Below are 9 T cell receptor beta chains sequenced from a single sample in a study of Graves' ophthalmopathy and Graves' hyperthyroidism. TCR beta CDR3 regions were amplified from RNA transcripts. After a first-round RT-PCR with HTBI primers, a second-round multiplex PCR was run. TCRdb reanalysed the multiplex PCR reads using MiXCR and keeps one entry per CDR3 protein. The sample has approximately 640,000 distinct CDR3 sequences; roughly 39% are singletons. The sample was peripheral blood. Receptors originate from an adult man with Graves' ophthalmopathy.

There are many counts of this clonotype. The chain couples TRBV6-5 to TRBJ1-2; 10 bases match TRBD1. The germline CDR1 and CDR2 sequences are MNHEY and SVGAGI. The junction had 5 bases not matched to a gene; V was cut back by 6 bases and J by 7 bases. The CDR3 is 13 amino acids. CDR3 in DNA: TGTGCCAGCAGAAATGGGACAGGGGCTGGCTACACCTTC. Amino acid sequence: CASRNGTGAGYTF.

This clonotype was seen repeatedly, ten times or more. The chain uses TRBV7-8 and TRBJ1-2; unclear D gene. V gave up 5 bases and J gave up 4 bases, with 8 bases separating them. The germline CDR1 and CDR2 sequences are SGHVS and FQNEAQ. The CDR3 loop spans 12 amino acids. DNA of the CDR3: TGTGCCAGCAGCACCAGTGCCTATGGCTACACCTTC. It specifies CASSTSAYGYTF.

Comment on this clonotype: This CDR3 is missing its conserved last phenylalanine or tryptophan, likely due to a read error. The chain joins TRBV15 to TRBJ1-2, with a tentative D call TRBD1 (6 bases). Germline assignment: CDR1 LNHNV and CDR2 YYDKDF (reference sequence). The CDR3 runs 15 residues. V was trimmed by 3 bases and J by 4 bases, leaving 15 bases between them. CDR3 bases: TGTGCCACCAGCAGCCCATTAGTGGGGGCCTATGGCTACACCTCC. This codes for CATSSPLVGAYGYTS.

This clonotype was counted at least ten times. V is TRBV25-1 and J is TRBJ1-4, with D unclear. V was trimmed by 0 bases and J by 3 bases, leaving 8 bases between them. Germline assignment: CDR1 MGHDK and CDR2 SYGVNS. The CDR3 extends over 15 amino acids. The CDR3 nucleotides read TGTGCCAGCAGTGAATATGGGAGCCCTAATGAAAAACTGTTTTTT. Translated, it gives CASSEYGSPNEKLFF.

This clonotype was found once. The chain links TRBV10-3 to TRBJ2-7, with TRBD1 matching over 9 bases. With 8 bases clipped from V and 2 bases from J, the junction kept 7 bases outside the gene matches. Germline values: CDR1 ENHRY, CDR2 SYGVKD. The CDR3 is made up of 14 amino acids. The CDR3 is CAIGRDRVTYEQYF. The CDR3 DNA reads as TGTGCCATCGGGAGGGACAGGGTGACCTACGAGCAGTACTTC.

This clonotype was counted at least ten times. V usage is TRBV19 and J usage is TRBJ1-1, with a tentative D call TRBD1 (6 bases). The germline V gene encodes CDR1 LNHDA and CDR2 SQIVND (reference sequence). The CDR3 runs 13 residues. The V gene lost 5 bases and the J gene lost 3 bases, with 10 bases spanning the gap. CDR3 residues: CASSLQGHTEAFF. The CDR3 DNA reads as TGTGCCAGTAGTCTCCAGGGGCACACTGAAGCTTTCTTT.

This clonotype was seen only once. The chain links TRBV7-9 to TRBJ2-3, with TRBD2 matching 11 bases. The J segment lost 4 bases and the V segment lost 5 bases, leaving 5 bases of the junction unmatched. The CDR3 spans 15 residues. Germline loops: CDR1 SEHNR, CDR2 FQNEAQ (reference sequence). As DNA, the CDR3 is TGTGCCAGCAGCATTACTAGCGGGAGCGCAGATACGCAGTATTTT. Translated: CASSITSGSADTQYF.

V gene TRBV2 combines with J gene TRBJ1-1; TRBD1 matches at 7 bases. V was clipped by 0 bases and J by 6 bases; unmatched bases: 7. Germline assignment: CDR1 SNHLY and CDR2 FYNNEI. The CDR3 runs 15 residues. The CDR3, as DNA: TGTGCCAGCAGTGAAGCCCCAGGGGGGGACGCTGAAGCTTTCTTT. Protein sequence: CASSEAPGGDAEAFF.

There are many counts of this clonotype. J is TRBJ2-5 and V is TRBV11-2, with 7 bases that match TRBD1. Trimming took 6 bases from V and 2 from J; bases not matched to a gene: 12. In germline, CDR1 is SGHAT, CDR2 FQNNGV. The CDR3 spans 16 residues. The CDR3 region is CASSSRGGTVQETQYF. In nucleotides, the CDR3 is TGTGCCAGCAGTTCCAGGGGTGGGACAGTTCAAGAGACCCAGTACTTC.